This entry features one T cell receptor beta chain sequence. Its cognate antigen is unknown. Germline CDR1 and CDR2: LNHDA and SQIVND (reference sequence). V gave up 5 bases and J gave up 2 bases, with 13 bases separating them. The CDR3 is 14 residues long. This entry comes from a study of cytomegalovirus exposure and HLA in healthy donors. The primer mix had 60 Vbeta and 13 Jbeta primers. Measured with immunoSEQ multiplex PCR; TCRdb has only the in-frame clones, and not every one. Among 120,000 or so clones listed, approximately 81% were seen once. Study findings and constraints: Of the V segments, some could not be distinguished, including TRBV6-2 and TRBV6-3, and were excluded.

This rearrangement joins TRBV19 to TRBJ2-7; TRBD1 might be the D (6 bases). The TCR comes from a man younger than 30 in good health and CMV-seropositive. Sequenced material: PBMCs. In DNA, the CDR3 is TGTGCCAGTAGTGCCCAGACAGGTCCCTACGAGCAGTACTTC. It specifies CASSAQTGPYEQYF.